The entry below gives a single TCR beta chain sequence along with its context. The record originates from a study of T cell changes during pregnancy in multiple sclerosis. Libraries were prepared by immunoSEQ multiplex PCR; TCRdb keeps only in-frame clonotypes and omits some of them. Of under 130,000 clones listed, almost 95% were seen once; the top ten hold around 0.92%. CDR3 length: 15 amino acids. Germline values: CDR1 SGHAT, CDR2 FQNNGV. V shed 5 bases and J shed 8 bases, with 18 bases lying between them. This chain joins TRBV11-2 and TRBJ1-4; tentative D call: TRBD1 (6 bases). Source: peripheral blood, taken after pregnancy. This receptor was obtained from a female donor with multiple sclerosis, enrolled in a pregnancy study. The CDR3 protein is CASSPPGRGREKLFF. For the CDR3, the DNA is TGTGCCAGCAGCCCACCCGGCAGGGGAAGAGAAAAACTGTTTTTT.